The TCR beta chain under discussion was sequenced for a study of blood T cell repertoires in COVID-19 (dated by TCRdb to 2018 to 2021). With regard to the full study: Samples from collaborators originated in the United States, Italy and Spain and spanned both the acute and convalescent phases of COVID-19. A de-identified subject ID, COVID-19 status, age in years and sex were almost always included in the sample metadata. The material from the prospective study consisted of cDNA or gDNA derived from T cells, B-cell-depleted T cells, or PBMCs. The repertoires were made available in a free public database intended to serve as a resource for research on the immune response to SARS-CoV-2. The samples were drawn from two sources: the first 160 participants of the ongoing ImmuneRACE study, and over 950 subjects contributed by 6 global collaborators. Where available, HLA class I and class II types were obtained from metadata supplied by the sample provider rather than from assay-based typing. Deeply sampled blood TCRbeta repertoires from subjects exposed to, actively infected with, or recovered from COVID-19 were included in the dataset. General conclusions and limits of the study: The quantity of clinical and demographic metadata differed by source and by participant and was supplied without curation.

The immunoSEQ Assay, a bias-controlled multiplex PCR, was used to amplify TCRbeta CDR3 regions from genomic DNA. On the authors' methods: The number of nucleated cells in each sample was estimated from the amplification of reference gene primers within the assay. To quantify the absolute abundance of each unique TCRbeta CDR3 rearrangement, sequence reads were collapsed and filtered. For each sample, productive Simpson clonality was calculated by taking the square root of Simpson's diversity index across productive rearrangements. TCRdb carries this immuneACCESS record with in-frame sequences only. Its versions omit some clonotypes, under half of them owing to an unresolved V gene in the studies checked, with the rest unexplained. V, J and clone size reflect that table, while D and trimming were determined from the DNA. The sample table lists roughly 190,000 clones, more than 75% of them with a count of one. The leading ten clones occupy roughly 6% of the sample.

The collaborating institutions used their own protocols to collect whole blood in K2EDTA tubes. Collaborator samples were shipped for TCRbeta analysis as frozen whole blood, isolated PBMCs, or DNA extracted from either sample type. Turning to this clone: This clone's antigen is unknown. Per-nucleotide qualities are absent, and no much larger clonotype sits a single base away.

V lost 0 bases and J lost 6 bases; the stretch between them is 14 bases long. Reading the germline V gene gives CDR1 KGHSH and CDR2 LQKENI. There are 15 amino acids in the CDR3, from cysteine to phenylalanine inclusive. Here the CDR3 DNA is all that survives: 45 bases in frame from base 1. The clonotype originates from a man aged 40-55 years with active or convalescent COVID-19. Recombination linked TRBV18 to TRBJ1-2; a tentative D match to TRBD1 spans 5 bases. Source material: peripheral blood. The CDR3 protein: CASSPPWDGGHGYTF. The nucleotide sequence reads TGTGCCAGCTCACCACCATGGGACGGGGGTCATGGCTACACCTTC.